This is a list of T cell receptor beta chains from one sample in a study of cytomegalovirus exposure and HLA in healthy donors. Method: immunoSEQ multiplex PCR; TCRdb's copy keeps in-frame clones and lacks some. The profile shows about 100,000 clones, about 80% of them singletons. The sequenced sample was PBMCs. Receptors were obtained from a man aged 40-49 years in good health and CMV-seronegative. Both conserved end residues are part of each CDR3. The D gene is left open where the match is weak. Not all rows give a size; the values are once, few, many and, for expanded clones, a class.

TRBV6-5,TRBJ1-2,TRBD1,NA,16,TGTGCCAGCAGTTACTCGGCGGGACAGGAGGCGCAGGGCTACACCTTC,CASSYSAGQEAQGYTF
TRBV6-5,TRBJ1-2,TRBD1,NA,15,TGTGCCAGCAGTTACGGGTCAGGGGGCAACTATGGCTACACCTTC,CASSYGSGGNYGYTF
TRBV6-6,TRBJ2-5,TRBD2,NA,16,TGTGCCAGCAGGTCCGGGACTAGCGGGGGTTGGGAGACCCAGTACTTC,CASRSGTSGGWETQYF
TRBV4-2,TRBJ2-1,TRBD2,NA,16,TGTGCCAGCAGCCAAGGTGGCCTAGCGGGGGTCAATGAGCAGTTCTTC,CASSQGGLAGVNEQFF
TRBV6-5,TRBJ1-4,NA,few,14,TGTGCCAGCAGCGCCCCGGGATCTAATGAAAAACTGTTTTTT,CASSAPGSNEKLFF
TRBV29-1,TRBJ1-1,TRBD1,NA,17,TGCAGCGCCGTCAAGCGACAGGGGACCCTCTGGGACACTGAAGCTTTCTTT,CSAVKRQGTLWDTEAFF
TRBV28,TRBJ2-1,TRBD2,NA,18,TGTGCCAGCAGTAAACACCGGGGGGGCCGGGGTTCGGGCAATGAGCAGTTCTTC,CASSKHRGGRGSGNEQFF
TRBV11-2,TRBJ2-2,TRBD2,NA,15,TGTGCCAGCAGCCCTGCGGGGGGGGACACCGGGGAGCTGTTTTTT,CASSPAGGDTGELFF
TRBV19,TRBJ2-7,TRBD1,NA,13,TGTGCCAGTAGTACAACAGGGGGCTACGAGCAGTACTTC,CASSTTGGYEQYF
TRBV11-2,TRBJ1-1,NA,once,13,TGTGCCAGCAGCCCCCGAGGGTCGGGTGAAGCTTTCTTT,CASSPRGSGEAFF
TRBV27,TRBJ2-4,NA,once,15,TGTGCCAGCAGTTTATCAGGAGGGACAGCAAACATTCAGTACTTC,CASSLSGGTANIQYF
TRBV10-3,TRBJ2-3,NA,NA,16,TGTGCCATCAGTGATAAGGGGCGCGATACCACAGATACGCAGTATTTT,CAISDKGRDTTDTQYF
TRBV6-6,TRBJ2-2,TRBD2,few,16,TGTGCCAGCAGTTATCCAGGGACTAGCAACACCGGGGAGCTGTTTTTT,CASSYPGTSNTGELFF
TRBV11-3,TRBJ1-1,NA,NA,15,TGTGCCAGCAGCCAGACCGGGAGGGCCGACACTGAAGCTTTCTTT,CASSQTGRADTEAFF
TRBV28,TRBJ1-5,NA,few,16,TGTGCCAGCAGCCGTTGGAGGGATAATAGCAATCAGCCCCAGCATTTT,CASSRWRDNSNQPQHF
TRBV7-9,TRBJ1-2,NA,NA,16,TGTTCCAGCAGCTTAGTCCACAGTCGCTCTAACTATGGCTACACCTTC,CSSSLVHSRSNYGYTF
TRBV2,TRBJ2-1,NA,few,13,TGTGCCAGCAACGCGGGACAGACACCACAGCAGTTCTTC,CASNAGQTPQQFF
TRBV7-8,TRBJ2-7,NA,NA,15,TGTGCCAGCAGCTTTTCCGGAAGGAGCTCCTACGAGCAGTACTTC,CASSFSGRSSYEQYF
TRBV11-2,TRBJ2-7,NA,NA,18,TGTGCCAGCAGCGTCTGGGGGGACCCCAAGGTTCCGTTCGACGAGCAGTACTTC,CASSVWGDPKVPFDEQYF
TRBV9,TRBJ1-6,NA,NA,14,TGTGCCAGCAGCGTAGCAGGGGCGAATTCACCCCTCCACTTT,CASSVAGANSPLHF
TRBV5-1,TRBJ2-3,TRBD2,NA,16,TGCGCCAGCAGCTTGGGTTCTAGCGGGGGCACAGATACGCAGTATTTT,CASSLGSSGGTDTQYF
TRBV7-7,TRBJ2-3,TRBD2,NA,15,TGTGCTAGCAGCTTCACCAGCGGGGTCACAGATACGCAGTATTTT,CASSFTSGVTDTQYF
TRBV5-6,TRBJ1-5,NA,NA,16,TGTGCCAGCAGCTTGGGTCTAGGACAGAATCATCAGCCCCAGCATTTT,CASSLGLGQNHQPQHF
TRBV11-3,TRBJ2-6,NA,NA,16,TGTGCCAGCAGCTTAGGCCCGAGCTCTGGGGCCAACGTCCTGACTTTC,CASSLGPSSGANVLTF
TRBV9,TRBJ1-6,NA,NA,16,TGTGCCAGCAGTTCGGGAGCTAGCTCCTATAATTCACCCCTCCACTTT,CASSSGASSYNSPLHF
TRBV11-2,TRBJ2-1,TRBD2,NA,15,TGTGCCAGTAGTACAACTAGCGGGGGGATGGGTGAGCAGTTCTTC,CASSTTSGGMGEQFF
TRBV7-9,TRBJ2-2,TRBD1,NA,16,TGTGCCAGCAGCTCCCCGGGACAGGGGACCACCGGGGAGCTGTTTTTT,CASSSPGQGTTGELFF
TRBV7-6,TRBJ2-5,TRBD1,NA,15,TGTGCCAGCAGCTTAGATGACAGGGGGCGAGAGACCCAGTACTTC,CASSLDDRGRETQYF
TRBV2,TRBJ2-1,TRBD2,NA,15,TGTGCCAGCAGGGAGAAAGCGGGGGGGTACAATGAGCAGTTCTTC,CASREKAGGYNEQFF
TRBV29-1,TRBJ2-1,NA,NA,8,TGCAGCGGAGGGGAGCAGTTCTTC,CSGGEQFF
TRBV9,TRBJ2-1,NA,NA,13,TGTGCCAGCAGCGTAGTACAGCCCACTGAGCAGTTCTTC,CASSVVQPTEQFF
TRBV5-1,TRBJ1-6,TRBD1,NA,14,TGCGCCAGCAGGCACGGGACAGGGGAGCAACCCCTCCACTTT,CASRHGTGEQPLHF
TRBV7-2,TRBJ1-1,NA,NA,14,TGTGCCAGCACCTTCACTCCGGCGGGGGCTCAAGCTTTCTTT,CASTFTPAGAQAFF
TRBV5-1,TRBJ2-5,TRBD1,NA,18,TGCGCCAGCAGCTTAGGACAGGGTGTGGGAATGTTACAAGAGACCCAGTACTTC,CASSLGQGVGMLQETQYF
TRBV6-5,TRBJ1-5,NA,NA,15,TGTGCCAGCAGGTCCAGGGGCGGGAGCAATCAGCCCCAGCATTTT,CASRSRGGSNQPQHF
TRBV12-5,TRBJ1-2,TRBD1,few,15,TGTGCTAGTGGTACCAGGGACAGAGAAAGGGATGGCTACACCTTC,CASGTRDRERDGYTF
TRBV19,TRBJ2-5,NA,NA,15,TGTGCCAGTAGTATAGGAGGGGGTACGCGGGAGACCCAGTACTTC,CASSIGGGTRETQYF
TRBV4-1,TRBJ2-4,TRBD1,NA,19,TGCGCCAGCAGCCAGACACCGGACAGGGTTGTTCGTGACAAAAACATTCAGTACTTC,CASSQTPDRVVRDKNIQYF
TRBV7-2,TRBJ1-1,NA,few,13,TGTGCCAGCAGCCCCCGTTCGGGGACTGAAGCTTTCTTT,CASSPRSGTEAFF
TRBV5-1,TRBJ2-7,TRBD1,NA,13,TGCGCCAGCGGCACAGGGGGCTCCTACGAGCAGTACTTC,CASGTGGSYEQYF
TRBV21-1,TRBJ1-2,NA,NA,12,TGTGCCAGCAGAGTCAGGGGCAATGGCTACACCTTC,CASRVRGNGYTF
TRBV11-2,TRBJ1-2,TRBD1,NA,15,TGTGCCAGCAGCCTAGGGCAGGGGGCGGGCTATGGCTACACCTTC,CASSLGQGAGYGYTF
TRBV6-4,TRBJ1-5,NA,NA,18,TGTGCCAGCAGTGAATACGAATACAGGGTGGGGGGCAATCAGCCCCAGCATTTT,CASSEYEYRVGGNQPQHF
TRBV5-4,TRBJ2-6,TRBD2,NA,15,TGTGCCAGCAGCGCGGGGGGGTCTGGGGCCAACGTCCTGACTTTC,CASSAGGSGANVLTF
TRBV18,TRBJ2-7,TRBD1,NA,17,TGTGCCAGCTCTCCAAAAGGGACGACAGGGGCCACCTACGAGCAGTACTTC,CASSPKGTTGATYEQYF
TRBV5-4,TRBJ1-2,TRBD1,NA,14,TGTGCCAGCAGGAGGACAGGGGGTAATGTTGGCTACACCTTC,CASRRTGGNVGYTF
TRBV28,TRBJ2-1,TRBD2,NA,15,TGTGCCAGCAGTGGAGCCGGGGGGTCTTACAATGAGCAGTTCTTC,CASSGAGGSYNEQFF
TRBV5-1,TRBJ2-1,NA,NA,14,TGCGCCAGCAGCTCTACCGGTGGACAGCCTGTCCGGTTCTTC,CASSSTGGQPVRFF